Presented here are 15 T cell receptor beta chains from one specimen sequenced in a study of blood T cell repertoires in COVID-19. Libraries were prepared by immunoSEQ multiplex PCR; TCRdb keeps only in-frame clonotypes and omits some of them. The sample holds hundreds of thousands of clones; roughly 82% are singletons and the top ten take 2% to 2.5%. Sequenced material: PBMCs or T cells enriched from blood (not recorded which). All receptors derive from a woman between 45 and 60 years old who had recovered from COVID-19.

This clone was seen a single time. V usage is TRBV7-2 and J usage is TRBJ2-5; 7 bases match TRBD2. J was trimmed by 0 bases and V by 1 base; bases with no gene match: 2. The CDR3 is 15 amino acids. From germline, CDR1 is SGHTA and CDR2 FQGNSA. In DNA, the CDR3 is TGTGCCAGCAGCTTAGGGCTAGCGGACCAAGAGACCCAGTACTTC. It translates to CASSLGLADQETQYF.

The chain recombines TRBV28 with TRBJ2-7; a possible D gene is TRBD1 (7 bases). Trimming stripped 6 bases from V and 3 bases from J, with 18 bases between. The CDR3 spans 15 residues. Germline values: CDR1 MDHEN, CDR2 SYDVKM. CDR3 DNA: TGTGCCAGCAGCAAGCCCAACAGGGGAGGCTACGAGCAGTACTTC. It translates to CASSKPNRGGYEQYF.

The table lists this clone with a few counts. DNA of the CDR3: TGTGCCAGCACCTATTGGAGGGGACAGGGGGGAACTAATGAAAAACTGTTTTTT. As protein: CASTYWRGQGGTNEKLFF. The rearrangement uses TRBV28 and TRBJ1-4; 11 bases fit TRBD1. The CDR3 spans 18 residues. Looked up from germline, CDR1 is MDHEN and CDR2 is SYDVKM. J gave up 1 base and V 7 bases, and 11 bases lay outside the gene matches.

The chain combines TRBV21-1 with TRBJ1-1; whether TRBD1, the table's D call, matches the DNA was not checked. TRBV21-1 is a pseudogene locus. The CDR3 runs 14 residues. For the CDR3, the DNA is TGTGCCAGCAGTACATGGGCGATGAACACTGAAGCTTTCTTT. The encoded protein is CASSTWAMNTEAFF.

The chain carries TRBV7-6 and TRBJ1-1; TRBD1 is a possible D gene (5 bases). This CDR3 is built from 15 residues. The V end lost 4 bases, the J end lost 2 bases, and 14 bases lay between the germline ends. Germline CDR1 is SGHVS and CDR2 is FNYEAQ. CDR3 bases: TGTGCCAGCAGCTCCTTAGACAGCTTTAACACTGAAGCTTTCTTT. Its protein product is CASSSLDSFNTEAFF. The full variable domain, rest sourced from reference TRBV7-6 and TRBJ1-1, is GAGVSQSPRYKVTKRGQDVALRCDPISGHVSLYWYRQALGQGPEFLTYFNYEAQQDKSGLPNDRFSAERPEGSISTLTIQRTEQRDSAMYRCASSSLDSFNTEAFFGQGTRLTVV.

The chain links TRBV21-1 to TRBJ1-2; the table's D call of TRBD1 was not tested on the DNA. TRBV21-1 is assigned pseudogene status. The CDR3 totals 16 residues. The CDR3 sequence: CASSKAKQGDQSGYTF. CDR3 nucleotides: TGTGCCAGCAGCAAAGCTAAACAGGGAGATCAATCAGGCTACACCTTC.

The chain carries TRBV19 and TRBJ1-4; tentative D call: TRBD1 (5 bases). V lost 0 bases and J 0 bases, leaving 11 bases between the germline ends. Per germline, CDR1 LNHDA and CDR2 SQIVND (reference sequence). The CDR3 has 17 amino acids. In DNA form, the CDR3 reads TGTGCCAGTAGTATAGATCGCAGGGCGGCAACTAATGAAAAACTGTTTTTT. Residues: CASSIDRRAATNEKLFF.

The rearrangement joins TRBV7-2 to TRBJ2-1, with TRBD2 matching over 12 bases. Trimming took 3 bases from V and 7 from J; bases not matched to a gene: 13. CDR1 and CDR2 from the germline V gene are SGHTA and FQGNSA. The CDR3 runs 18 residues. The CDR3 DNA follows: TGTGCCAGCAGCTTCAAGTATCGACTAGCGGGAGAGGGGAATGAGCAGTTCTTC. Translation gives CASSFKYRLAGEGNEQFF.

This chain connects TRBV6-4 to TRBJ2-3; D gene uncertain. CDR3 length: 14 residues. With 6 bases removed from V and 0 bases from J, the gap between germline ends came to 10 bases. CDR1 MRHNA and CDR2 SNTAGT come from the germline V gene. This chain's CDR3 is CASSSHFSTDTQYF. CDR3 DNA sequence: TGTGCCAGCAGCTCCCACTTTAGCACAGATACGCAGTATTTT.

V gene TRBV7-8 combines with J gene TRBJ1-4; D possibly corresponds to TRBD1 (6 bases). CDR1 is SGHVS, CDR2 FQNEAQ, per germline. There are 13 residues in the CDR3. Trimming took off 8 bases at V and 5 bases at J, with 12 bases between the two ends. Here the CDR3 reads CASHRTENEKLFF. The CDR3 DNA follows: TGTGCCAGCCATAGGACAGAGAATGAAAAACTGTTTTTT. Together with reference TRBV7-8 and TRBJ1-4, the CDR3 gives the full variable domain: GAGVSQSPRYKVAKRGQDVALRCDPISGHVSLFWYQQALGQGPEFLTYFQNEAQLDKSGLPSDRFFAERPEGSVSTLKIQRTQQEDSAVYLCASHRTENEKLFFGSGTQLSVL.

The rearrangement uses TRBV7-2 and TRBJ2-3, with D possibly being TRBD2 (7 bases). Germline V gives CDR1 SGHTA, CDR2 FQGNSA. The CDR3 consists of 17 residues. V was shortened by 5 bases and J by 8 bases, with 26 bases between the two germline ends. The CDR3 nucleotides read TGTGCCAGCAGCGCACCCTTGACTAGCCCTACACAGGGTACGCAGTATTTT. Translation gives CASSAPLTSPTQGTQYF.

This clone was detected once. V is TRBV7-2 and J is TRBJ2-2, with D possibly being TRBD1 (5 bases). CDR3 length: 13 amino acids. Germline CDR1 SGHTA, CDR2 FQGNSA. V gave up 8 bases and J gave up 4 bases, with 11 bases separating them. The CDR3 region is CASRRTLTGELFF. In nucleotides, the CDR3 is TGTGCCAGCCGAAGGACACTCACCGGGGAGCTGTTTTTT.

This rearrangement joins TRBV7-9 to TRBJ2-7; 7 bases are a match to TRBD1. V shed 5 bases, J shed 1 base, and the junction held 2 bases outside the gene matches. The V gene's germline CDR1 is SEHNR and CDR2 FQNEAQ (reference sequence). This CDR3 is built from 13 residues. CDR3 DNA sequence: TGTGCCAGCAGCGGGGGACAGTCCTACGAGCAGTACTTC. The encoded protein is CASSGGQSYEQYF.

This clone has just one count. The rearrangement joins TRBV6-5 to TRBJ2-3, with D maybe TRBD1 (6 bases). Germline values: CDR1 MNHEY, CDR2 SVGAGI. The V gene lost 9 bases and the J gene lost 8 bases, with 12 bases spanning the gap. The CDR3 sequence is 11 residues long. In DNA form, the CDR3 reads TGTGCCAGTCATACAGGGAGTACGCAGTATTTT. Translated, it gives CASHTGSTQYF.

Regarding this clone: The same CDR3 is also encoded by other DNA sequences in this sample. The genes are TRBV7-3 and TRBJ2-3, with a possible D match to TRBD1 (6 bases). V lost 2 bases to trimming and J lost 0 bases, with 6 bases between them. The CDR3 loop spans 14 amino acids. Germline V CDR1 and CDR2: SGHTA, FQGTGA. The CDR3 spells CASSLQGSTDTQYF. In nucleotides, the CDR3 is TGTGCCAGCAGCTTACAGGGGAGCACAGATACGCAGTATTTT.